This TCR beta chain was found in a study of blood T cell repertoires in COVID-19. The wider study: PBMCs, B-cell-depleted T cells, or T cells were the source of the cDNA or gDNA that made up the material.

Trimming removed 7 bases from V and 1 base from J, with 16 bases in between. The V gene's germline CDR1 is MNHNY and CDR2 SVGAGI (reference sequence). The CDR3 is 15 amino acids. Measured with immunoSEQ multiplex PCR; TCRdb has only the in-frame clones, and not every one. This sample carries more than 65,000 clones, more than 60% of them seen once, and the ten largest clones take around 19%. This TCR was sampled from a woman at least 80 years old with active or convalescent COVID-19. Sequenced material: peripheral blood. The genes are TRBV6-6 and TRBJ1-1; D is perhaps TRBD1 (6 bases). For the CDR3, the DNA is TGTGCCAGCAACCACCCCTCAGGGGCGAACACTGAAGCTTTCTTT. Translating it yields CASNHPSGANTEAFF.